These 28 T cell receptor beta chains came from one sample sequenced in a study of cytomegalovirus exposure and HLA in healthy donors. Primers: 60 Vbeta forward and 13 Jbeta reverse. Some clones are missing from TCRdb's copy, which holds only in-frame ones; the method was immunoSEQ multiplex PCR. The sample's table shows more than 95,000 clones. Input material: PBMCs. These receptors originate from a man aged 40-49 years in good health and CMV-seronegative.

The CDR3 bases are TGTGCCAGCAGTTACCGTAAAGAGACCCAGTACTTC. It encodes CASSYRKETQYF. V is TRBV6-6 and J is TRBJ2-5; no firm D call. V was shortened by 2 bases and J by 3 bases, with 4 bases between the two germline ends. Germline V gene data show CDR1 as MNHNY and CDR2 as SVGAGI (reference sequence). CDR3 length equals 12 residues.

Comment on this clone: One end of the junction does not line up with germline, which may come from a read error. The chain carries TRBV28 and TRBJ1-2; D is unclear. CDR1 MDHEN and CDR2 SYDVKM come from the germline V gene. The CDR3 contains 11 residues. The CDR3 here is CTSSHMDGYTF. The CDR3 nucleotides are TGTACCAGCAGTCACATGGATGGCTACACCTTC.

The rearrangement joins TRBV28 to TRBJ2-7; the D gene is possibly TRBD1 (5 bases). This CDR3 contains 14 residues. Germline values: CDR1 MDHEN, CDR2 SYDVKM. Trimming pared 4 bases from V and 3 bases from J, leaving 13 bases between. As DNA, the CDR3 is TGTGCCAGCAGTTCCCGGCAGGGAAGCTACGAGCAGTACTTC. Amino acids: CASSSRQGSYEQYF.

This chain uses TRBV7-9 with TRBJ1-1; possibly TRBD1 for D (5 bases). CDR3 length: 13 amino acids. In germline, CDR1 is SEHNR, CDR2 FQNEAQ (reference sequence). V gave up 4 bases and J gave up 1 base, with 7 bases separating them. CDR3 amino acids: CASSYGQNTEAFF. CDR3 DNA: TGTGCCAGCAGCTACGGACAGAACACTGAAGCTTTCTTT.

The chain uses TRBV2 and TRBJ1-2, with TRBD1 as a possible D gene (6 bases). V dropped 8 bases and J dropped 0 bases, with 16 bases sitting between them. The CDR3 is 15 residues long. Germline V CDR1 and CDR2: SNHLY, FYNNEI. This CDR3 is CASEGGAGTNYGYTF. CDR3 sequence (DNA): TGTGCCAGCGAAGGGGGGGCAGGGACTAACTATGGCTACACCTTC.

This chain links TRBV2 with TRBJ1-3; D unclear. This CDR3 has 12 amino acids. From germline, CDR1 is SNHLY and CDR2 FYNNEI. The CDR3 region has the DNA TGTGCGTCCCTCAGCTCTGGAAACACCATATATTTT. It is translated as CASLSSGNTIYF.

CDR3 in amino acids: CASSYPQGMNTEAFF. The DNA of the CDR3 is TGTGCCAGCAGTTACCCCCAGGGCATGAACACTGAAGCTTTCTTT. V and J are TRBV6-6 and TRBJ1-1, with a weak D call TRBD1 (5 bases). V lost 2 bases and J lost 0, with 10 bases in between. From germline, CDR1 is MNHNY and CDR2 SVGAGI (reference sequence). The CDR3 length is 15 residues.

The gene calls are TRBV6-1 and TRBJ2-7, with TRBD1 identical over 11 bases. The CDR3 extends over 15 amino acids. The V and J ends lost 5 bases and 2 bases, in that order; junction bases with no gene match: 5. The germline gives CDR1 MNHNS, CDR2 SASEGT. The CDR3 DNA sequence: TGTGCCAGCAGTATTGGGACAGGGGGGACCTACGAGCAGTACTTC. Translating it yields CASSIGTGGTYEQYF.

The CDR3 nucleotides read TGCGCCAGCAGCTACGACAGGGCGGGCGGGGACGAGCAGTACTTC. Its protein is CASSYDRAGGDEQYF. The rearrangement uses TRBV5-1 and TRBJ2-7, with D maybe TRBD1 (7 bases). The germline V and J ends were trimmed by 3 bases and 5 bases, with 18 bases remaining between them. Germline V gene sequence: CDR1 SGHRS, CDR2 YFSETQ. There are 15 residues in the CDR3.

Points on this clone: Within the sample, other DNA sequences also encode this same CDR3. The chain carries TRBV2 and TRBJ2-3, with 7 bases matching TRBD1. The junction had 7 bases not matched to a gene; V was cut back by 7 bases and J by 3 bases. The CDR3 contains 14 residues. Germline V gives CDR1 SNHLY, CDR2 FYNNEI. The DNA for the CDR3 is TGTGCCAGCAAGAGACAGGGTTTGACAGATACGCAGTATTTT. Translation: CASKRQGLTDTQYF.

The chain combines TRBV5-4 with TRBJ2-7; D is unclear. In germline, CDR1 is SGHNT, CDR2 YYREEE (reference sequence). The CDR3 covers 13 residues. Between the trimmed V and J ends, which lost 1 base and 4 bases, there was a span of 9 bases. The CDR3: CASSLPGRYEQYF. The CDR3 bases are TGTGCCAGCAGCTTGCCAGGAAGATACGAGCAGTACTTC.

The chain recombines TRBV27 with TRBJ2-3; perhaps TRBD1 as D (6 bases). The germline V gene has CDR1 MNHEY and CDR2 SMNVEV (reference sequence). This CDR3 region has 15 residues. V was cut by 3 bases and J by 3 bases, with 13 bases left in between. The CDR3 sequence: CASSLMGRGTDTQYF. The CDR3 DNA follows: TGTGCCAGCAGTTTGATGGGCAGGGGTACAGATACGCAGTATTTT.

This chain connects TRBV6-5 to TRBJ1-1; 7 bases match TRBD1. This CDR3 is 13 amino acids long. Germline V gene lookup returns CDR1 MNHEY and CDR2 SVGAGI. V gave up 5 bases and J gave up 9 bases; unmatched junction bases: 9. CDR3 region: CASSRVVQGKAFF. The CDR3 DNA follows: TGTGCCAGCAGTCGAGTCGTACAGGGGAAAGCTTTCTTT.

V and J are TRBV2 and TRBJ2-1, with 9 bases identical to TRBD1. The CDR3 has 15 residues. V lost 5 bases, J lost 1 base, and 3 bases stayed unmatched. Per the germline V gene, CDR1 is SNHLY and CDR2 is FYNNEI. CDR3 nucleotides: TGTGCCAGCAGTCTAGACAGGGGGTCCTACAATGAGCAGTTCTTC. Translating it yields CASSLDRGSYNEQFF. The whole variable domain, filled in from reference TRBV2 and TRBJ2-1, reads EPEVTQTPSHQVTQMGQEVILRCVPISNHLYFYWYRQILGQKVEFLVSFYNNEISEKSEIFDDQFSVERPDGSNFTLKIRSTKLEDSAMYFCASSLDRGSYNEQFFGPGTRLTVL.

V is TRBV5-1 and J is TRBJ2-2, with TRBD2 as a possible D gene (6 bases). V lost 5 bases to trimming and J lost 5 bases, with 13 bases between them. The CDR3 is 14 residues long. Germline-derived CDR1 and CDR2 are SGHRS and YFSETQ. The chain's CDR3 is CASSWGDGTGELFF. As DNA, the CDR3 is TGCGCCAGCAGTTGGGGGGACGGTACCGGGGAGCTGTTTTTT.

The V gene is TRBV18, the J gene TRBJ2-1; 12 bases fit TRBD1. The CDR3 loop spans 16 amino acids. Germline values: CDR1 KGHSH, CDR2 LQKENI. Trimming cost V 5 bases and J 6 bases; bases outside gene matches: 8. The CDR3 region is CASSVTGQGAFNEQFF. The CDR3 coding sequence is TGTGCCAGCTCAGTCACGGGACAGGGGGCGTTCAATGAGCAGTTCTTC. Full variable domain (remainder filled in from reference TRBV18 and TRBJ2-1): NAGVMQNPRHLVRRRGQEARLRCSPMKGHSHVYWYRQLPEEGLKFMVYLQKENIIDESGMPKERFSAEFPKEGPSILRIQQVVRGDSAAYFCASSVTGQGAFNEQFFGPGTRLTVL.

The CDR3 bases are TGTGCCAGCAGCCCGGACAGTGGGCCCCTCCACTTT. It yields the protein CASSPDSGPLHF. This chain links TRBV11-3 with TRBJ1-6; D might be TRBD1 (6 bases). The ends were cut back, 5 bases at V and 13 bases at J, with 12 bases in the middle. From germline, CDR1 is SGHNT and CDR2 YENEEA. The CDR3 has 12 amino acids.

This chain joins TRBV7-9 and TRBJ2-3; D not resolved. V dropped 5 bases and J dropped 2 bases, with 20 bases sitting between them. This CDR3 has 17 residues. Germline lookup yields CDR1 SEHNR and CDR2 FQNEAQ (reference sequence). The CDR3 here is CASSPSPEATYTDTQYF. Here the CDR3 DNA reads TGTGCCAGCAGCCCTTCCCCTGAGGCTACATACACAGATACGCAGTATTTT.

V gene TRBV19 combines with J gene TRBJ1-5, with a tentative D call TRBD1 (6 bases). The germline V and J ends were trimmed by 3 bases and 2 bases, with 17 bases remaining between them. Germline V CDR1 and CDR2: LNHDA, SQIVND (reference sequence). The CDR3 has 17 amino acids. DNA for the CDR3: TGTGCCAGTAGTATTTGGCAGGGGATAGGAGGCAATCAGCCCCAGCATTTT. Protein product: CASSIWQGIGGNQPQHF.

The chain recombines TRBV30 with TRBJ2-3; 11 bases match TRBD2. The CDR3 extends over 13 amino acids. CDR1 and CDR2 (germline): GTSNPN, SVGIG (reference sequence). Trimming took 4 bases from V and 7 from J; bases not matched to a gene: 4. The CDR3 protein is CAWKTSGINTQYF. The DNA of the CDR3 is TGTGCCTGGAAGACTAGCGGGATAAATACGCAGTATTTT.

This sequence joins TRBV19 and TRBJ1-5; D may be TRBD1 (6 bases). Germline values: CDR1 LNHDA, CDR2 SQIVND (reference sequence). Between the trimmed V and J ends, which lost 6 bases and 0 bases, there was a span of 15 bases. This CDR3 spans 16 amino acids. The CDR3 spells CASRRGRDNSNQPQHF. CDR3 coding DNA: TGTGCCAGTAGAAGGGGACGGGACAATAGCAATCAGCCCCAGCATTTT.

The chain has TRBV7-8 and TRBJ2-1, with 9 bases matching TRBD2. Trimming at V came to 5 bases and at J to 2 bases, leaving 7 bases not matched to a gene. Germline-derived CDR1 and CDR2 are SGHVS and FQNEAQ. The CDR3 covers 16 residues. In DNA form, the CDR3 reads TGTGCCAGCAGCCGATGGACTAGCGCGACCTACAATGAGCAGTTCTTC. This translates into CASSRWTSATYNEQFF.

The CDR3 spells CASSYGGSTDTQYF. The CDR3 bases are TGTGCCAGCAGTTACGGCGGGAGTACGGATACGCAGTATTTT. This rearrangement joins TRBV6-6 to TRBJ2-3; 7 bases match TRBD2. Germline assignment: CDR1 MNHNY and CDR2 SVGAGI (reference sequence). V lost 2 bases to trimming and J lost 6 bases; unmatched junction nucleotides: 5. The length of the CDR3 is 14 residues.

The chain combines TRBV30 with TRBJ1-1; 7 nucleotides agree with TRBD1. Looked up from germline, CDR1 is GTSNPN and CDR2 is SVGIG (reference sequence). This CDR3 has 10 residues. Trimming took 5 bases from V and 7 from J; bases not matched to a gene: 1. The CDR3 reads CAWGTVEAFF. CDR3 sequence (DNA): TGTGCCTGGGGGACAGTTGAAGCTTTCTTT.

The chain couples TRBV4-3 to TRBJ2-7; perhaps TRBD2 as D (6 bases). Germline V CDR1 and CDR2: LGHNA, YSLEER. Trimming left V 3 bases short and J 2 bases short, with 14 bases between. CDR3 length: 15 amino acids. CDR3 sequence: CASSQSVAATYEQYF. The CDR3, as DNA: TGCGCCAGCAGCCAGTCGGTAGCGGCTACCTACGAGCAGTACTTC.

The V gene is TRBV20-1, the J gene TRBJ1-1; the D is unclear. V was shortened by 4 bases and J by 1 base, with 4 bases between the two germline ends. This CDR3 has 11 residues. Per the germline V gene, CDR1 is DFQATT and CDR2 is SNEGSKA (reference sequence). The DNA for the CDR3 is TGCAGTGCTAATCGGAACACTGAAGCTTTCTTT. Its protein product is CSANRNTEAFF.

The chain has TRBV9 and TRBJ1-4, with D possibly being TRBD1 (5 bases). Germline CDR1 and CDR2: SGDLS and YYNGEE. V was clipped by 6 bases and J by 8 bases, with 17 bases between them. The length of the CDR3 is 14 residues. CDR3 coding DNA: TGTGCCAGCACCGGCGGACACCGGGGGGAAAAACTGTTTTTT. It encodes CASTGGHRGEKLFF.

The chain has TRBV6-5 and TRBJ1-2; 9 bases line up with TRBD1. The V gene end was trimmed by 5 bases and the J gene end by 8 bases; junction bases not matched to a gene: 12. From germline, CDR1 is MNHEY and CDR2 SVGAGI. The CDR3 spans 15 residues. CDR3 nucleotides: TGTGCCAGCAGTGGGGGACAGGGTCGTGTGAAAGGCTACACCTTC. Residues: CASSGGQGRVKGYTF.